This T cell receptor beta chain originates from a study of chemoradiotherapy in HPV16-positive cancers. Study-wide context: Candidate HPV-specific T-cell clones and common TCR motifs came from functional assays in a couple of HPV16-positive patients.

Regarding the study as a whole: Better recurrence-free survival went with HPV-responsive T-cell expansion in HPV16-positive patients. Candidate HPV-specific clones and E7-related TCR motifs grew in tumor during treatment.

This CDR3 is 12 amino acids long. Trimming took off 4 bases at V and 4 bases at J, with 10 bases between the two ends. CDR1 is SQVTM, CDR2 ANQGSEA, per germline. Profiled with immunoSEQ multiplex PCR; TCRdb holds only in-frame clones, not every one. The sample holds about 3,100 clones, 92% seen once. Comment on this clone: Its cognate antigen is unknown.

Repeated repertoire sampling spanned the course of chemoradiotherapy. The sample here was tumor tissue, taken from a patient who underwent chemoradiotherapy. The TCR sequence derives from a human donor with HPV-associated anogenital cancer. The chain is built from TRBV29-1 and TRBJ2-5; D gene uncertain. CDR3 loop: CSVVVHTETQYF. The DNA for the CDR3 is TGCAGCGTTGTGGTCCATACAGAGACCCAGTACTTC.